The T cell receptor (beta chain) described here comes from a study of blood T cell repertoires in COVID-19 (dated by TCRdb to about 2020). Study-wide context: The collaborator samples originated in the United States, Italy and Spain and spanned the acute and convalescent phases of COVID-19. The material from the prospective study consisted of cDNA or gDNA derived from T cells, B-cell-depleted T cells, or PBMCs. Subjects who had been exposed to COVID-19, were actively infected with it, or had recovered from it provided the deeply sampled blood TCRbeta repertoires that made up the dataset. The repertoires were released in a freely available public database meant as a resource for research on the immune response to SARS-CoV-2. The samples were drawn from two sources: the first 160 participants of the ongoing ImmuneRACE study, and 1,200 or so subjects contributed by 6 global collaborators. A de-identified subject ID, COVID-19 status, age in years and sex were almost always included in the sample metadata. HLA class I and class II types, where available, came from metadata supplied by the sample provider rather than from assay-based typing. Results and caveats for the whole study, not just this receptor: The quantity of clinical and demographic metadata differed by source and by participant and was supplied without curation.

The CDR3 starts with the cysteine, ends with the phenylalanine, and has 14 residues. CDR3 DNA is the only sequence kept; it has 42 bases, read in frame from the first base. TCRbeta CDR3 regions were amplified from genomic DNA using the immunoSEQ Assay, a bias-controlled multiplex PCR. In the paper's pipeline: The number of nucleated cells in each sample was estimated from the amplification of reference gene primers within the assay. To quantify the absolute abundance of each unique TCRbeta CDR3 rearrangement, sequence reads were collapsed and filtered. For each sample, productive Simpson clonality was calculated by taking the square root of Simpson's diversity index across productive rearrangements. TCRdb's version of the immuneACCESS table is confined to in-frame rearrangements and falls short of the full clone set. An unresolved V gene accounts for under half of the shortfall where checked; the remainder is of unknown origin. V, J and clone size derive from that table, while D and trimming were established from the DNA sequence. For this sample the table gives 400,000 to 550,000 clones, of which 75% to 90% were detected only once. Roughly 4% of the sample rests with the top ten.

Each collaborating institution followed its own protocols to collect whole blood in K2EDTA tubes. For TCRbeta analysis, collaborators shipped samples in one of three forms: frozen whole blood, isolated PBMCs, or DNA extracted from either of those sample types. With regard to this clone: It has no known antigen specificity. No quality values exist for individual bases; no much larger clone is one base distant.

The chain is encoded by TRBV21-1 joined to TRBJ2-3; the table's D call of TRBD2 was not tested on the DNA. TRBV21-1 is a known pseudogene. The material sequenced was peripheral blood. This receptor was taken from a woman aged 25 to 45 with acute or convalescent COVID-19. The CDR3 protein: CASGPSACTDTQYF. The nucleotides read TGTGCCAGCGGCCCTAGCGCCTGCACAGATACGCAGTATTTT.